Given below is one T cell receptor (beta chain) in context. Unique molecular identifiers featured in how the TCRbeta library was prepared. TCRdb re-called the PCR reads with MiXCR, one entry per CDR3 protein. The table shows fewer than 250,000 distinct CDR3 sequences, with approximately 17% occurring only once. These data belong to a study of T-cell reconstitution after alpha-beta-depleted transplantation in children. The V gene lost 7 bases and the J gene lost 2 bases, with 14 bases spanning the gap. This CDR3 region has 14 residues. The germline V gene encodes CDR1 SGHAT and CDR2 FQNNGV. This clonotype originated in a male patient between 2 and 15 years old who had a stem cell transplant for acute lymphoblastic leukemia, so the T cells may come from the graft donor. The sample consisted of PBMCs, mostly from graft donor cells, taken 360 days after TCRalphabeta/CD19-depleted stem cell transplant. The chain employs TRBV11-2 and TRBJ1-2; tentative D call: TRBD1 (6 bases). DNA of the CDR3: TGTGCCAGCAATGAGGGGCAGGGGAACTATGGCTACACCTTC. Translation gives CASNEGQGNYGYTF.